The clone carrying this T cell receptor beta chain was found many times. These data are taken from a study of Graves' ophthalmopathy and Graves' hyperthyroidism. TCR beta CDR3 amplification used RNA transcripts. Following a first-round RT-PCR that used HTBI primers, a second-round multiplex PCR was carried out. TCRdb fed the multiplex PCR reads into MiXCR, producing one record per CDR3 protein. The table lists hundreds of thousands of distinct CDR3 sequences, 15% of them singletons. The CDR3 is 16 residues long. V dropped 2 bases and J dropped 0 bases, with 11 bases sitting between them. This rearrangement joins TRBV12-3 or TRBV12-4 to TRBJ2-4; possibly TRBD1 for D (5 bases). The receptor comes from a woman aged 18-29 years with stable Graves' hyperthyroidism. Sequencing was performed on peripheral blood. CDR3 bases: TGTGCCAGCAGTTTAAATGGGGCGTTAGCCAAAAACATTCAGTACTTC. Encoded protein: CASSLNGALAKNIQYF.